The clone carrying this TCR beta chain was observed many times. Its antigen is not known. This record comes from a study of T cells in Graves' hyperthyroidism and ophthalmopathy. Amplification of TCR beta CDR3 regions was performed using RNA transcripts as template. HTBI primers were employed in a first-round RT-PCR of the TCR CDR3. One entry per CDR3 protein, called by TCRdb with MiXCR from the multiplex PCR reads. Counted here are around 600,000 distinct CDR3 sequences, roughly 15% occurring once; the ten biggest clones make up around 13%. The study, taken as a whole, reports: Also found in blood were most expanded thyroid clonotypes above 0.001. A model using 13 V-J features told ophthalmopathy apart from stable hyperthyroidism. The model identified upcoming ophthalmopathy a median approximately six months ahead of onset.

Uncontrolled infection, other autoimmune disease, pregnancy or lactation disqualified patients from enrolment. The CDR3 has 15 residues. V lost 1 base and J 7 bases, leaving 11 bases between the germline ends. Looked up from germline, CDR1 is SGHAT and CDR2 is FQNNGV. The sample taken for sequencing was blood. This sequence joins TRBV11-2 and TRBJ1-6; D is uncertain. The sequence was collected from a woman aged 45-59 years with Graves' ophthalmopathy. CDR3 DNA: TGTGCCAGCAGCTTAGGGGCAGAATTCAATTCACCCCTCCACTTT. Translating it yields CASSLGAEFNSPLHF.